The 4 T cell receptor beta chains given below trace back to one sample, sequenced in a study of blood T cell repertoires in COVID-19. The data were produced by immunoSEQ multiplex PCR, yet TCRdb's version contains in-frame clones alone and is incomplete. The sample carries 200,000 to 250,000 clones, around 86% recorded once. Sequenced sample: peripheral blood. The receptors shown here come from a woman aged 80 or older with COVID-19, enrolled during active disease.

This clone has a handful of counts. This chain connects TRBV2 to TRBJ1-5, with unresolved D. Germline V lookup: CDR1 SNHLY, CDR2 FYNNEI. This CDR3 is built from 15 residues. The ends were cut back, 1 base at V and 0 bases at J, with 7 bases in the middle. The CDR3 DNA follows: TGTGCCAGCAGTGAAGACGGTTATAGCAATCAGCCCCAGCATTTT. Its protein product is CASSEDGYSNQPQHF. Filled out from reference TRBV2 and TRBJ1-5, the complete variable domain reads EPEVTQTPSHQVTQMGQEVILRCVPISNHLYFYWYRQILGQKVEFLVSFYNNEISEKSEIFDDQFSVERPDGSNFTLKIRSTKLEDSAMYFCASSEDGYSNQPQHFGDGTRLSIL.

This chain uses TRBV5-4 with TRBJ2-1, with 7 bases fitting TRBD2. V lost 0 bases to trimming and J lost 7 bases; unmatched junction nucleotides: 4. The CDR3 contains 14 residues. Per germline, CDR1 SGHNT and CDR2 YYREEE (reference sequence). The CDR3 DNA reads TGTGCCAGCAGCTTGGACGGGGGGAAAAATGAGCAGTTCTTC. Translated: CASSLDGGKNEQFF.

The table lists this clone with a count of one. V usage is TRBV29-1 and J usage is TRBJ2-7; perhaps TRBD1 as D (5 bases). The ends were cut back, 6 bases at V and 4 bases at J, with 13 bases in the middle. From germline, CDR1 is SQVTM and CDR2 ANQGSEA. This CDR3 comprises 12 residues. CDR3: CSVRSQGYEQYF. As DNA, the CDR3 is TGCAGCGTCCGCTCCCAGGGATACGAGCAGTACTTC.

The V call is TRBV5-6, the J call TRBJ1-5; D uncertain. The length of the CDR3 is 13 residues. Trimming stripped 1 base from V and 5 bases from J, with 7 bases between. Germline CDR1 SGHDT, CDR2 YYEEEE. CDR3 coding DNA: TGTGCCAGCAGCTTGCGGTCGTATCAGCCCCAGCATTTT. Amino acid sequence: CASSLRSYQPQHF. Full variable domain (missing parts from reference TRBV5-6 and TRBJ1-5): DAGVTQSPTHLIKTRGQQVTLRCSPKSGHDTVSWYQQALGQGPQFIFQYYEEEERQRGNFPDRFSGHQFPNYSSELNVNALLLGDSALYLCASSLRSYQPQHFGDGTRLSIL.